Listed below are T cell receptor beta chains from one sample, sequenced in a study of blood T cell repertoires in COVID-19. Sequencing was performed with immunoSEQ multiplex PCR; in TCRdb, only in-frame clones are kept and a portion is missing. The table has about 91,000 clones, more than 75% seen once. The sequenced material came from peripheral blood. The receptors were sampled from a woman older than 75 with active COVID-19. Each CDR3 is given with its conserved first and last residue. The D gene is left open where the match is weak. Expanded clones are given a class, and other clones once, few, many or no size at all.

J gene: TRBJ2-7
V gene: TRBV4-1
CDR3 length: 17
D gene: TRBD1
clone size: NA
CDR3 DNA: TGCGCCAGCAGCCAACGCACACTTGGGACAGCTTCCTACGAGCAGTACTTC
CDR3 protein: CASSQRTLGTASYEQYF

J gene: TRBJ1-5
V gene: TRBV15
CDR3 length: 13
D gene: NA
clone size: NA
CDR3 DNA: TGTGCCACCAGCAGAGGACTCAATCAGCCCCAGCATTTT
CDR3 protein: CATSRGLNQPQHF

J gene: TRBJ2-7
V gene: TRBV28
CDR3 length: 14
D gene: NA
clone size: NA
CDR3 DNA: TGTGCCAGCAGGATTGACGGGTTCCCCTACGAGCAGTACTTC
CDR3 protein: CASRIDGFPYEQYF

J gene: TRBJ1-5
V gene: TRBV7-2
CDR3 length: 16
D gene: NA
clone size: NA
CDR3 DNA: TGTGCCAGCAGCTTAGCGCGGGGGGCGAGCAATCAGCCCCAGCATTTT
CDR3 protein: CASSLARGASNQPQHF

J gene: TRBJ2-2
V gene: TRBV5-1
CDR3 length: 15
D gene: NA
clone size: NA
CDR3 DNA: TGCGCCAGCAGCCCAGGGGCCATGAACACCGGGGAGCTGTTTTTT
CDR3 protein: CASSPGAMNTGELFF

J gene: TRBJ1-2
V gene: TRBV9
CDR3 length: 15
D gene: NA
clone size: NA
CDR3 DNA: TGTGCCAGCAGCTCCGGGGTGTTGCCTAACTATGGCTACACCTTC
CDR3 protein: CASSSGVLPNYGYTF

J gene: TRBJ1-1
V gene: TRBV5-4
CDR3 length: 13
D gene: NA
clone size: few
CDR3 DNA: TGTGCCAGCAGCGGGACACAGAACACTGAAGCTTTCTTT
CDR3 protein: CASSGTQNTEAFF

J gene: TRBJ2-7
V gene: TRBV5-4
CDR3 length: 16
D gene: NA
clone size: NA
CDR3 DNA: TGTGCCAGCAGCGGACACAGGGATTCGGGCGCCTACGAGCAGTACTTC
CDR3 protein: CASSGHRDSGAYEQYF

J gene: TRBJ2-7
V gene: TRBV9
CDR3 length: 13
D gene: NA
clone size: NA
CDR3 DNA: TGTGCCAGCAGCGCTGAAACAGGGTTCGAGCAGTACTTC
CDR3 protein: CASSAETGFEQYF

J gene: TRBJ2-5
V gene: TRBV18
CDR3 length: 15
D gene: TRBD1
clone size: NA
CDR3 DNA: TGTGCCAGCTCACCAAGAGGACAGGAGAAAGAGACCCAGTACTTC
CDR3 protein: CASSPRGQEKETQYF

J gene: TRBJ2-5
V gene: TRBV2
CDR3 length: 18
D gene: NA
clone size: NA
CDR3 DNA: TGTGCCAGCAGTGAAACCCGAAGGCGCGGGCCCCTGGGAGAGACCCAGTACTTC
CDR3 protein: CASSETRRRGPLGETQYF

J gene: TRBJ2-7
V gene: TRBV10-3
CDR3 length: 14
D gene: NA
clone size: NA
CDR3 DNA: TGTGCCATCAGTGAGGGCAGGGATCCCTACGAGCAGTACTTC
CDR3 protein: CAISEGRDPYEQYF

J gene: TRBJ1-6
V gene: TRBV30
CDR3 length: 14
D gene: TRBD1
clone size: NA
CDR3 DNA: TGTGCCTTTTACACGGACAGGACTAATTCACCCCTCCACTTT
CDR3 protein: CAFYTDRTNSPLHF

J gene: TRBJ2-7
V gene: TRBV27
CDR3 length: 15
D gene: NA
clone size: NA
CDR3 DNA: TGTGCCAGCAGTACCTCTTCTACGAGTTCCTACGAGCAGTACTTC
CDR3 protein: CASSTSSTSSYEQYF

J gene: TRBJ2-1
V gene: TRBV24-1
CDR3 length: 16
D gene: TRBD2
clone size: NA
CDR3 DNA: TGTGCCACCAGTCCCACAGCGGGAGGACCCTACAATGAGCAGTTCTTC
CDR3 protein: CATSPTAGGPYNEQFF

J gene: TRBJ2-3
V gene: TRBV27
CDR3 length: 16
D gene: NA
clone size: NA
CDR3 DNA: TGTGCCAGCAGTCCACGAGGAGCCATGAGCACAGATACGCAGTATTTT
CDR3 protein: CASSPRGAMSTDTQYF

J gene: TRBJ2-2
V gene: TRBV7-2
CDR3 length: 16
D gene: NA
clone size: NA
CDR3 DNA: TGTGCCAGCAGCTTAGCGGCGGGGATTAACACCGGGGAGCTGTTTTTT
CDR3 protein: CASSLAAGINTGELFF

J gene: TRBJ2-6
V gene: TRBV27
CDR3 length: 19
D gene: NA
clone size: many
CDR3 DNA: TGTGCCAGCAGTTTATCGACGGGCAGGGTAACCTCTGGGGCCAACGTCCTGACTTTC
CDR3 protein: CASSLSTGRVTSGANVLTF